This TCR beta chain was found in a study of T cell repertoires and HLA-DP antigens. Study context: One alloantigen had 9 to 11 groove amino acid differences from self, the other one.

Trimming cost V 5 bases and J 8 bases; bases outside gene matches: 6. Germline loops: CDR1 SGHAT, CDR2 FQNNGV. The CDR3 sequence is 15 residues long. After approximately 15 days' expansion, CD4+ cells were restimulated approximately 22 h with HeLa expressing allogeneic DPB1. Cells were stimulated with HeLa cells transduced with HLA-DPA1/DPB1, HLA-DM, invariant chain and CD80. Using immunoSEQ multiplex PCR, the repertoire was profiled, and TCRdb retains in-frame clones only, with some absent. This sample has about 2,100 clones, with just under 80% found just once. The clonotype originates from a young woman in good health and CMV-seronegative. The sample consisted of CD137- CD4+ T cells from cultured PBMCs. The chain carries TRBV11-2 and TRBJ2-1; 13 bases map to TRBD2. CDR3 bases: TGTGCCAGCAGCCCACTAGCGGGGGGGTTGGATGAGCAGTTCTTC. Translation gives CASSPLAGGLDEQFF.